This T cell receptor beta chain is drawn from a study of blood T cell repertoires in COVID-19. This CDR3 has 16 amino acids. CDR1 is MDHEN and CDR2 is SYDVKM in the germline V gene. V lost 2 bases and J 6 bases, leaving 17 bases between the germline ends. Profiling relied on immunoSEQ multiplex PCR, and the TCRdb table lists in-frame clones only, not all of them. This sample has about 130,000 clones, with over 75% found just once. Sequencing input: peripheral blood. The sequence was collected from a woman aged 60 to 75 with acute or convalescent COVID-19. The chain recombines TRBV28 with TRBJ1-5; D is unclear. The CDR3 sequence is CASSLHIILEGQPQHF. CDR3 bases: TGTGCCAGCAGTTTACACATCATCCTAGAGGGTCAGCCCCAGCATTTT.